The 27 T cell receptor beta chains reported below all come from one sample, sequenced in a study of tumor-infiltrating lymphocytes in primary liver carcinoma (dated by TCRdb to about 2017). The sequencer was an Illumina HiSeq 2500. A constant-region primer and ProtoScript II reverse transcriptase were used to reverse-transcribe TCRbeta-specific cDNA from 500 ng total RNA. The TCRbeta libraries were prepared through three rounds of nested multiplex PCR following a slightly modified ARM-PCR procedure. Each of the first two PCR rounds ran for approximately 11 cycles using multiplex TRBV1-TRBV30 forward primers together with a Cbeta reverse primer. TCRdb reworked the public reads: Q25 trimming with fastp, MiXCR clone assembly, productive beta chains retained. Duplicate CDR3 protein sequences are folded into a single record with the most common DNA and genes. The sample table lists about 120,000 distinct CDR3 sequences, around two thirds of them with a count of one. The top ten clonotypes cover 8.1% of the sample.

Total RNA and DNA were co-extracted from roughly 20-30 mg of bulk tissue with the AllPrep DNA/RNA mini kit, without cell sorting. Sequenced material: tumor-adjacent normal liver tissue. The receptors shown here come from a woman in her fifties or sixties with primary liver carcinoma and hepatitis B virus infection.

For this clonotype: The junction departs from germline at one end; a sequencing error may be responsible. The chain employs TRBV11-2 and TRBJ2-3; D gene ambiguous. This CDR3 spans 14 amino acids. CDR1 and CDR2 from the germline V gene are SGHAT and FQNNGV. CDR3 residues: CASCLDHETDTQYF. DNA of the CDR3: TGTGCCAGCTGCTTAGATCATGAGACAGATACGCAGTATTTT.

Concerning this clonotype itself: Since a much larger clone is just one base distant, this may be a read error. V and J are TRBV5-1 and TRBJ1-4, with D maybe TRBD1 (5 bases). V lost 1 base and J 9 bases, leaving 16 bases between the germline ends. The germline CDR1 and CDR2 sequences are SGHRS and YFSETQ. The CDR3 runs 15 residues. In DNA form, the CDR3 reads TGCGCCAGCAGCTTGTCGCAGGGCGCAAATCAAAAACTGTTTTTT. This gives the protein CASSLSQGANQKLFF.

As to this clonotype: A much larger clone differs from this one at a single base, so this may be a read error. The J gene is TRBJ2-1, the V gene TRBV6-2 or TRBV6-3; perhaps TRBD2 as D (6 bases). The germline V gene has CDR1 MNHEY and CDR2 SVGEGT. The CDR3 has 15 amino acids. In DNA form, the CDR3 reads TGTGCCAGCAGCCCAGGACTACCCTCCTACAAAGAGCAGTTCTTC. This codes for CASSPGLPSYKEQFF.

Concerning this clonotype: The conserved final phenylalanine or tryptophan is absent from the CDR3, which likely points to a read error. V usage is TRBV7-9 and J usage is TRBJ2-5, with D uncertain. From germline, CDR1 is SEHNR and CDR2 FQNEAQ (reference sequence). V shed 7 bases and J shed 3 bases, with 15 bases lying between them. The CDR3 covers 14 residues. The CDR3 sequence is CASTQGCVEETQYI. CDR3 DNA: TGTGCCAGCACCCAAGGGTGTGTCGAAGAGACCCAGTACATC.

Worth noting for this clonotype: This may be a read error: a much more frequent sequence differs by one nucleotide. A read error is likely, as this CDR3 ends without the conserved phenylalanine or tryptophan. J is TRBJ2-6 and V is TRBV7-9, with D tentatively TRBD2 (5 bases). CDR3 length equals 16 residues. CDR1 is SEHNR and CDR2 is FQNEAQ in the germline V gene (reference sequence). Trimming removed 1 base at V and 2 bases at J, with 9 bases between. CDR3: CASSLVGAAGANVLTS. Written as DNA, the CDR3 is TGTGCCAGCAGCTTAGTGGGAGCGGCTGGGGCCAACGTCCTGACTTCC.

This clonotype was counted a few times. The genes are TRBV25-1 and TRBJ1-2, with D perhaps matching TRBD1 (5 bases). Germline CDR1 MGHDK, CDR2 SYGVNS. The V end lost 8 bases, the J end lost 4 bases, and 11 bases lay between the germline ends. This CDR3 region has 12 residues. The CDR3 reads CASHRSPYGYTF. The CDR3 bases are TGTGCCAGCCACAGGTCGCCCTATGGCTACACCTTC.

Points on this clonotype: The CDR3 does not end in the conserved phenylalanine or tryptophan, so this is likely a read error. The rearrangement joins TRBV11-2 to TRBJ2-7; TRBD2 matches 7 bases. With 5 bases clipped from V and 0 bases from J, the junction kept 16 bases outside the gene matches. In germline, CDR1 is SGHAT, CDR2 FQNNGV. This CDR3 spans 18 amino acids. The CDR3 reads CASSVQWAVGDYSYEQYL. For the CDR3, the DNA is TGTGCCAGCAGCGTACAGTGGGCCGTGGGGGACTACTCCTACGAGCAGTACCTC.

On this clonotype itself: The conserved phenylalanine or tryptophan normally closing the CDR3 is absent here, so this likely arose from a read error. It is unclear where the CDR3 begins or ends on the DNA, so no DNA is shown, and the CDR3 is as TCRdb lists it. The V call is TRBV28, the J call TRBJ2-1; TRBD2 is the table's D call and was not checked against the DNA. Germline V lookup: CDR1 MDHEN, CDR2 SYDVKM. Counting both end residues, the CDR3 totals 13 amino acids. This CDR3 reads CASSPGTSGTQEY.

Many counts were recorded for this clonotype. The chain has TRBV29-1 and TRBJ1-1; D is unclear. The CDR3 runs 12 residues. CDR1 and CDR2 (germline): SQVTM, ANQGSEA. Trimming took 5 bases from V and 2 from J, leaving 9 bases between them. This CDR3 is CSVREGNTEAFF. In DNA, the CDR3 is TGCAGCGTTCGTGAAGGAAACACTGAAGCTTTCTTT.

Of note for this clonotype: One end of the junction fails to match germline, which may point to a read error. In nucleotides, the CDR3 is TGCAACGTTGGTCCCAGGGAGACCCAGTACTTC. Translation gives CNVGPRETQYF. V and J are TRBV29-1 and TRBJ2-5; D remains unclear. The CDR3 covers 11 residues. In germline, CDR1 is SQVTM, CDR2 ANQGSEA.

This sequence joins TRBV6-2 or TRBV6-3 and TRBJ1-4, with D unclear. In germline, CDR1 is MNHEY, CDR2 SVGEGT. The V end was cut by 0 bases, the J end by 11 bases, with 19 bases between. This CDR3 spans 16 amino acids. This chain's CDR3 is CASSYSRRGSDGKLFF. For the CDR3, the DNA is TGTGCCAGCAGTTACTCGAGACGAGGGTCGGATGGGAAACTGTTTTTT.

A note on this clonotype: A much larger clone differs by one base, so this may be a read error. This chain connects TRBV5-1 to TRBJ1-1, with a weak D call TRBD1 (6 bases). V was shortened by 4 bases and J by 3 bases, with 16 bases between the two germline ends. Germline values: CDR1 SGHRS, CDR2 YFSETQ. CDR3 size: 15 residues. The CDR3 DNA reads TGCGCCAGCAGCCCAGGACAGATTCGGGACACTGAAGCTTTCTTT. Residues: CASSPGQIRDTEAFF. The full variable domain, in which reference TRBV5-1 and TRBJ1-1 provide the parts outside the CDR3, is KAGVTQTPRYLIKTRGQQVTLSCSPISGHRSVSWYQQTPGQGLQFLFEYFSETQRNKGNFPGRFSGRQFSNSRSEMNVSTLELGDSALYLCASSPGQIRDTEAFFGQGTRLTVV.

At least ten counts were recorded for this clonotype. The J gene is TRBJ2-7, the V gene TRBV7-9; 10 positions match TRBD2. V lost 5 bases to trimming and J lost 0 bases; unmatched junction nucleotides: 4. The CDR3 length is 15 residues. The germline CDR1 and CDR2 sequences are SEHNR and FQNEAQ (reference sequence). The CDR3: CASSPLAGHSYEQYF. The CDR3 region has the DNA TGTGCCAGCAGCCCACTAGCGGGGCACTCCTACGAGCAGTACTTC.

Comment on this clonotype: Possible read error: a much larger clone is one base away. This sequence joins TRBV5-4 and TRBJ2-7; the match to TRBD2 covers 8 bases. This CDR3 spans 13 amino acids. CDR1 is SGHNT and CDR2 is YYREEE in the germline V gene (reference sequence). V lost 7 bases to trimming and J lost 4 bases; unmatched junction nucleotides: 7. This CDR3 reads CASGSGGGYEQYF. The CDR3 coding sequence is TGTGCCAGCGGCTCGGGGGGGGGTTACGAGCAGTACTTC.

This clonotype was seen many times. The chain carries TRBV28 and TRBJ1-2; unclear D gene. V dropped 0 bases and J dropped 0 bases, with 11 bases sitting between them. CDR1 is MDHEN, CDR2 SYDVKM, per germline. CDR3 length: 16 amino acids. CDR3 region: CASSLWSRLPNYGYTF. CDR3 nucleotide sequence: TGTGCCAGCAGTTTATGGTCTCGACTACCTAACTATGGCTACACCTTC.

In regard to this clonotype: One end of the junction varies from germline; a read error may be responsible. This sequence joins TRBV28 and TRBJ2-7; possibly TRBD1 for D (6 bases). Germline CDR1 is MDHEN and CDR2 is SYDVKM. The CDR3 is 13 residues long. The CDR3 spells CAGSLSQGNEQHF. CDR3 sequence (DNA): TGTGCCGGCAGTTTAAGCCAGGGGAACGAGCAGCACTTC.

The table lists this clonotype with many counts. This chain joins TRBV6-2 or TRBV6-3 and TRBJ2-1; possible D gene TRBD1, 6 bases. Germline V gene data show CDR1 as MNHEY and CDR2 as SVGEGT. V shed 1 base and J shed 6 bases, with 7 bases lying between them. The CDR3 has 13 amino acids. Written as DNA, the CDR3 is TGTGCCAGCAGTTACTTACAGGGCAATGAGCAGTTCTTC. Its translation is CASSYLQGNEQFF.

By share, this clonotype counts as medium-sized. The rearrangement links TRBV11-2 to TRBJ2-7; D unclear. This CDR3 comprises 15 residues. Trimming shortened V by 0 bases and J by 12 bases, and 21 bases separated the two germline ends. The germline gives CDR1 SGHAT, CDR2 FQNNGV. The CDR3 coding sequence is TGTGCCAGCAGCTTAGATCCCGCCCCGACCACTGGCCGGTACTTC. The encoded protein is CASSLDPAPTTGRYF. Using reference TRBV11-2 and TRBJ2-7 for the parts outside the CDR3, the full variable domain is EAGVAQSPRYKIIEKRQSVAFWCNPISGHATLYWYQQILGQGPKLLIQFQNNGVVDDSQLPKDRFSAERLKGVDSTLKIQPAKLEDSAVYLCASSLDPAPTTGRYFGPGTRLTVT.

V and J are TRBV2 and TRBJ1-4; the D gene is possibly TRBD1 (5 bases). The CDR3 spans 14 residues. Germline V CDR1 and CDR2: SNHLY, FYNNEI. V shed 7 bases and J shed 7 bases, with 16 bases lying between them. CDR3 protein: CASKDQGVGEKLFF. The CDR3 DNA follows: TGTGCCAGCAAAGACCAGGGTGTAGGTGAAAAACTGTTTTTT. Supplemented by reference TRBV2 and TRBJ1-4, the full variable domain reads EPEVTQTPSHQVTQMGQEVILRCVPISNHLYFYWYRQILGQKVEFLVSFYNNEISEKSEIFDDQFSVERPDGSNFTLKIRSTKLEDSAMYFCASKDQGVGEKLFFGSGTQLSVL.

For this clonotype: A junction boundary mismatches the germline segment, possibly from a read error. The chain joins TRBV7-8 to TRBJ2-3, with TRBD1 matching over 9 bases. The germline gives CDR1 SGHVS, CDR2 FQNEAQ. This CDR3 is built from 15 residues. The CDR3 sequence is CASGQDRGPWDTQYF. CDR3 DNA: TGTGCCAGCGGCCAGGACAGGGGCCCTTGGGATACGCAGTACTTT.

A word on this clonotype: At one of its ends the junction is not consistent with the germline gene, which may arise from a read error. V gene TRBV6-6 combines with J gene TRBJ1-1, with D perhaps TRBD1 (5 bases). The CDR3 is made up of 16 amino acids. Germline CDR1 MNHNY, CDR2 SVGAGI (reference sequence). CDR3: CASSYSRGLGFTEAFF. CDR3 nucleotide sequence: TGTGCCAGCAGTTACTCGAGGGGACTGGGTTTTACTGAAGCATTCTTT.

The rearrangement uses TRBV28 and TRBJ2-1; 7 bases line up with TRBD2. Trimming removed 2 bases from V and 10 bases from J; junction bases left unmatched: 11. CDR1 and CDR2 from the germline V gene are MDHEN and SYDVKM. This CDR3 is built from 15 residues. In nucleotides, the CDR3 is TGTGCCAGCAGTTTACAGCGGGACGGCATGGGGGAGCAGTTCTTC. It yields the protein CASSLQRDGMGEQFF.

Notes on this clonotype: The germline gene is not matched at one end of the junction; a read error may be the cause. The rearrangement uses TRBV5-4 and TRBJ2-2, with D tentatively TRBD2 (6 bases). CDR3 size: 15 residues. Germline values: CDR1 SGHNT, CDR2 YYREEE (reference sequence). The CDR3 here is CANSLPGANTGELFF. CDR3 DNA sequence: TGTGCCAACAGCTTGCCGGGAGCGAACACCGGGGAGCTGTTCTTT. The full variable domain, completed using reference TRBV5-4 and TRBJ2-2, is ETGVTQSPTHLIKTRGQQVTLRCSSQSGHNTVSWYQQALGQGPQFIFQYYREEENGRGNFPPRFSGLQFPNYSSELNVNALELDDSALYLCANSLPGANTGELFFGEGSRLTVL.

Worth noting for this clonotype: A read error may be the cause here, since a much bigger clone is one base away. The CDR3 here is CASSLISGNTEAFF. In DNA, the CDR3 is TGTGCCAGCAGCTTAATTTCAGGGAACACTGAAGCTTTCTTT. The chain employs TRBV7-9 and TRBJ1-1; D ambiguous. V lost 2 bases and J 1 base, leaving 8 bases between the germline ends. The germline gives CDR1 SEHNR, CDR2 FQNEAQ (reference sequence). The CDR3 totals 14 residues.

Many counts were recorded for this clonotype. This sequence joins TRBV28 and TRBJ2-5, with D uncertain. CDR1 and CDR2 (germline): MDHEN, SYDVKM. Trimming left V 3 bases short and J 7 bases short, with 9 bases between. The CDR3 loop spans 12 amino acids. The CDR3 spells CASSFGVGTQYF. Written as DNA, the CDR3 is TGTGCCAGCAGTTTTGGAGTCGGGACCCAGTACTTC.

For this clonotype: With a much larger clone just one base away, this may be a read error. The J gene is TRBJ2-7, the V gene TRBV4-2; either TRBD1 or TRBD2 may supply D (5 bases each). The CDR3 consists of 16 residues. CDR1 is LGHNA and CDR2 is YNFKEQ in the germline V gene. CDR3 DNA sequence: TGTACCAGCAGCCAAGGGATCGGGGACGGACCCTACGAGCAGTACTTC. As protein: CTSSQGIGDGPYEQYF.

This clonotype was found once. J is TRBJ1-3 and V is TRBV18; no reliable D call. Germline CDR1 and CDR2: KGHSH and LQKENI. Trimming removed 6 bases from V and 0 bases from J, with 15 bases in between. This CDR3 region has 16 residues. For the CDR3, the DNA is TGTGCCAGCTCCCCAAGCACTGCCACCTCTGGAAACACCATATATTTT. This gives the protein CASSPSTATSGNTIYF.